What follows describes a single TCR beta chain. Its matching antigen is unknown. The entry originates in a study of post-analysis software for immune sequencing data. Study overall: Secondary progressive, relapsing-remitting and progressive-relapsing multiple sclerosis were among the included disease courses.

Study-level findings and limits: Relative to controls, patients had five TRBV segments at higher frequency, with TRBV5-6, TRBV5-1 and TRBV20-1 among these. Controls showed significantly higher normalized Chao1 diversity than did multiple sclerosis patients.

The TCR beta cDNA libraries contained unique molecular identifiers. One entry per CDR3 protein results from TCRdb running MiXCR on the PCR reads. This table holds about 430,000 distinct CDR3 sequences, approximately 38% found once. This CDR3 contains 15 residues. Per the germline V gene, CDR1 is KGHSH and CDR2 is LQKENI. The V end was cut by 2 bases, the J end by 2 bases, with 13 bases between. The chain links TRBV18 to TRBJ2-7; D remains unclear. This clonotype originated in a girl aged 2 to 10 with multiple sclerosis. Material: blood. CDR3 DNA sequence: TGTGCCAGCTCACCAGTGCAGGCAGACACCTACGAGCAGTACTTC. It translates to CASSPVQADTYEQYF.